A selection of T cell receptor beta chains follows, all from one sample in a study of cytomegalovirus exposure and HLA in healthy donors. The assay was immunoSEQ multiplex PCR, and TCRdb's table has in-frame clones only and misses some. Of over 200,000 clones in the sample, 85% to 90% were seen once. Sequenced material: PBMCs. These receptors were collected from a woman aged 18 to 35 in good health and CMV-seronegative. Both conserved end residues are part of each CDR3. The D gene is left open where the match is weak. The size field is filled for only some rows; it gives once, few, many or a size class.

CDR3nt: TGTGCCAGCAGCCGGGGACTAGCGGAGTACAATGAGCAGTTCTTC; CDR3aa: CASSRGLAEYNEQFF; abundance: -; v_gene: TRBV27; j_gene: TRBJ2-1; d_gene: TRBD2
CDR3nt: TGTGCCAGCAGTTACTCACAGGGGGACAGGGGCTACACCTTC; CDR3aa: CASSYSQGDRGYTF; abundance: -; v_gene: TRBV6-5; j_gene: TRBJ1-2; d_gene: TRBD1
CDR3nt: TGTGCCAGCAGCGTAGACGGAGATACGCAGTATTTT; CDR3aa: CASSVDGDTQYF; abundance: -; v_gene: TRBV9; j_gene: TRBJ2-3; d_gene: -
CDR3nt: TGTGCCAGCAGCCAAGGACAGAATGAAAAACTGTTTTTT; CDR3aa: CASSQGQNEKLFF; abundance: -; v_gene: TRBV7-9; j_gene: TRBJ1-4; d_gene: -
CDR3nt: TGTGCCAGCAGCCCGGCGGGCGAATTAGCTGAAGCTTTCTTT; CDR3aa: CASSPAGELAEAFF; abundance: -; v_gene: TRBV7-3; j_gene: TRBJ1-1; d_gene: -
CDR3nt: TGTGCCAGCAGCCTTCTGGACAGGGGTTCCGCCGGGGAGCTGTTTTTT; CDR3aa: CASSLLDRGSAGELFF; abundance: -; v_gene: TRBV7-6; j_gene: TRBJ2-2; d_gene: TRBD1
CDR3nt: TGCGCCAGCAGCTTGGCCCGGGGATCTGAAGCTTTCTTT; CDR3aa: CASSLARGSEAFF; abundance: -; v_gene: TRBV5-1; j_gene: TRBJ1-1; d_gene: -
CDR3nt: TGTGCCAGCAGCTCAAGCGGGGGAGTTTACGAGCAGTACTTC; CDR3aa: CASSSSGGVYEQYF; abundance: -; v_gene: TRBV9; j_gene: TRBJ2-7; d_gene: TRBD2
CDR3nt: TGTGCCGTTCAAACGGCCTACAATGAGCAGTTCTTC; CDR3aa: CAVQTAYNEQFF; abundance: -; v_gene: TRBV15; j_gene: TRBJ2-1; d_gene: -
CDR3nt: TGTGCCAGTAATGACAGAGTTAATTCACCCCTCCACTTT; CDR3aa: CASNDRVNSPLHF; abundance: -; v_gene: TRBV19; j_gene: TRBJ1-6; d_gene: -
CDR3nt: TGTGCCAGCAGCCCGGGACAGGGGGCGCCGGATACGCAGTATTTT; CDR3aa: CASSPGQGAPDTQYF; abundance: -; v_gene: TRBV5-8; j_gene: TRBJ2-3; d_gene: TRBD1
CDR3nt: TGTGCCAGCAGCCCTCAGGACAACTCTGGAAACACCATATATTTT; CDR3aa: CASSPQDNSGNTIYF; abundance: -; v_gene: TRBV5-6; j_gene: TRBJ1-3; d_gene: -
CDR3nt: TGTGCCAGCAGCCGGGGCGGGAGCGCCAAAAACATTCAGTACTTC; CDR3aa: CASSRGGSAKNIQYF; abundance: -; v_gene: TRBV5-6; j_gene: TRBJ2-4; d_gene: TRBD2
CDR3nt: TGTGCCAGCAGCTTAGATAGCGGGGGATACAATGAGCAGTTCTTC; CDR3aa: CASSLDSGGYNEQFF; abundance: -; v_gene: TRBV11-2; j_gene: TRBJ2-1; d_gene: TRBD2
CDR3nt: TGTGCCAGCACCACCTGGGGGGGACTATCACCCCTCCACTTT; CDR3aa: CASTTWGGLSPLHF; abundance: -; v_gene: TRBV5-4; j_gene: TRBJ1-6; d_gene: -
CDR3nt: TGTGCCAGCAGTTTACGGGTGCTGATGGGACACACCAACACTGAAGCTTTCTTT; CDR3aa: CASSLRVLMGHTNTEAFF; abundance: -; v_gene: TRBV28; j_gene: TRBJ1-1; d_gene: -
CDR3nt: TGTGCCAGCAGTTACGGGACAGATCAGCCCCAGCATTTT; CDR3aa: CASSYGTDQPQHF; abundance: -; v_gene: TRBV6-5; j_gene: TRBJ1-5; d_gene: TRBD1
CDR3nt: TGTGCCAGCAGCTTAGAGTTGCCTAGCGGGTTACAAGAGACCCAGTACTTC; CDR3aa: CASSLELPSGLQETQYF; abundance: -; v_gene: TRBV7-6; j_gene: TRBJ2-5; d_gene: TRBD2
CDR3nt: TGCGCCAGCAGCCAGGCTAGACTAGCGGGGGGCGGCGAGACCCAGTACTTC; CDR3aa: CASSQARLAGGGETQYF; abundance: -; v_gene: TRBV4-3; j_gene: TRBJ2-5; d_gene: TRBD2
CDR3nt: TGTGCCAGTAATTACGACAGGAATTCACCCCTCCACTTT; CDR3aa: CASNYDRNSPLHF; abundance: -; v_gene: TRBV19; j_gene: TRBJ1-6; d_gene: -
CDR3nt: TGTGCCAGCAGCTTAACGTTAGCGGGGGCTTCGAACACCGGGGAGCTGTTTTTT; CDR3aa: CASSLTLAGASNTGELFF; abundance: -; v_gene: TRBV7-3; j_gene: TRBJ2-2; d_gene: TRBD2
CDR3nt: TGTGCCATCAGTGAGACTTCAAACTCCTACGAGCAGTACTTC; CDR3aa: CAISETSNSYEQYF; abundance: -; v_gene: TRBV10-3; j_gene: TRBJ2-7; d_gene: -
CDR3nt: TGTGCCAGCAGATTCGGGACACAGAACACTGAAGCTTTCTTT; CDR3aa: CASRFGTQNTEAFF; abundance: once; v_gene: TRBV6-5; j_gene: TRBJ1-1; d_gene: -